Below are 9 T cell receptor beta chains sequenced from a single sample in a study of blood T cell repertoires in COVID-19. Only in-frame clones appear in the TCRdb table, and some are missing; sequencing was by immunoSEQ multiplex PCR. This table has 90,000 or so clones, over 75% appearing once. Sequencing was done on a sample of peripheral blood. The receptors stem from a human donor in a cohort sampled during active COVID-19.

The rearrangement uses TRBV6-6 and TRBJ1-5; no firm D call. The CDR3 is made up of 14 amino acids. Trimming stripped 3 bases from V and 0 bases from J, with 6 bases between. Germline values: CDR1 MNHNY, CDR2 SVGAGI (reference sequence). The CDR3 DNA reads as TGTGCCAGCAGTTATCTAGATAGCAATCAGCCCCAGCATTTT. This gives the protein CASSYLDSNQPQHF.

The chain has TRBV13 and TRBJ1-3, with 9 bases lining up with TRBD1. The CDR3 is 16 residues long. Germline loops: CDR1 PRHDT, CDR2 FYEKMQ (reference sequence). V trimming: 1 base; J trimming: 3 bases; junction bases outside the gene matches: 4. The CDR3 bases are TGTGCCAGCAGCTTAGAGGACAGGGGTGGTGGAAACACCATATATTTT. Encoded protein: CASSLEDRGGGNTIYF. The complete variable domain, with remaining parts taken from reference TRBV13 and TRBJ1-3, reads AAGVIQSPRHLIKEKRETATLKCYPIPRHDTVYWYQQGPGQDPQFLISFYEKMQSDKGSIPDRFSAQQFSDYHSELNMSSLELGDSALYFCASSLEDRGGGNTIYFGEGSWLTVV.

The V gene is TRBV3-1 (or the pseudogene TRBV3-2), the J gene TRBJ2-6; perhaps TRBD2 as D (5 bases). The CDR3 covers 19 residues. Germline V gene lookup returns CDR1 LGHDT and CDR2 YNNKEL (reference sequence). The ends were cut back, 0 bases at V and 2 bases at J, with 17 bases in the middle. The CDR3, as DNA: TGTGCCAGCAGCCAAGATGTGGAGGAAGGAAGGGCTGGGGCCAACGTCCTGACTTTC. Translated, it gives CASSQDVEEGRAGANVLTF.

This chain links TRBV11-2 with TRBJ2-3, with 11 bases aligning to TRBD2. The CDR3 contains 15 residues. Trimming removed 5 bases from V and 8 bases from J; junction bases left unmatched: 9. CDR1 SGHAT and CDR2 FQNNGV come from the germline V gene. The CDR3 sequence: CASSQPLAGELTQYF. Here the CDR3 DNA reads TGTGCCAGCAGCCAGCCACTAGCGGGGGAACTTACGCAGTATTTT. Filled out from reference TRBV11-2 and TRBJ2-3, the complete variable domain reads EAGVAQSPRYKIIEKRQSVAFWCNPISGHATLYWYQQILGQGPKLLIQFQNNGVVDDSQLPKDRFSAERLKGVDSTLKIQPAKLEDSAVYLCASSQPLAGELTQYFGPGTRLTVL.

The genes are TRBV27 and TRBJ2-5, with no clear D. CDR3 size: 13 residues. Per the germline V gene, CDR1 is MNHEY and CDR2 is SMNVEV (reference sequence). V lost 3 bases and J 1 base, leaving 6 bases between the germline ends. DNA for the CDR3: TGTGCCAGCAGTTTTCGGAGCCAAGAGACCCAGTACTTC. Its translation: CASSFRSQETQYF.

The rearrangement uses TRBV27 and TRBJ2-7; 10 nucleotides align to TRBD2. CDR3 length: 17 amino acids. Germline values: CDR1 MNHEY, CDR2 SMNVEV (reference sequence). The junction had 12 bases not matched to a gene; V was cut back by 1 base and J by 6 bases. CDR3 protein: CASSLFSGGSRTAEQYF. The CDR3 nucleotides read TGTGCCAGCAGTTTATTTAGCGGGGGGTCCAGAACCGCCGAGCAGTACTTC.

In DNA form, the CDR3 reads TGTGCCAGCAGCTCTGAGGTCAATCAGCCCCAGCATTTT. This codes for CASSSEVNQPQHF. The chain is built from TRBV7-2 and TRBJ1-5; no clear D. This CDR3 is 13 amino acids long. Germline V lookup: CDR1 SGHTA, CDR2 FQGNSA. V lost 4 bases to trimming and J lost 3 bases, with 7 bases between them.

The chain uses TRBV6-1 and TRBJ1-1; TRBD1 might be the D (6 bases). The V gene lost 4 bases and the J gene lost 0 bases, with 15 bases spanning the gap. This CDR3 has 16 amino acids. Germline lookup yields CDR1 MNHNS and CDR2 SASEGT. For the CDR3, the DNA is TGTGCCAGCAGTGGCCCAGGGACACTTCTGAACACTGAAGCTTTCTTT. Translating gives CASSGPGTLLNTEAFF.

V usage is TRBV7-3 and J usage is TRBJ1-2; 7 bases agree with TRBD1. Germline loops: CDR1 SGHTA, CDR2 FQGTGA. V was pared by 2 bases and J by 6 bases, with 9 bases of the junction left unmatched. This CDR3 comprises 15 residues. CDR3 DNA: TGTGCCAGCAGCTTAGAACCGACAGGGCGAAATGGCTACACCTTC. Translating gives CASSLEPTGRNGYTF.